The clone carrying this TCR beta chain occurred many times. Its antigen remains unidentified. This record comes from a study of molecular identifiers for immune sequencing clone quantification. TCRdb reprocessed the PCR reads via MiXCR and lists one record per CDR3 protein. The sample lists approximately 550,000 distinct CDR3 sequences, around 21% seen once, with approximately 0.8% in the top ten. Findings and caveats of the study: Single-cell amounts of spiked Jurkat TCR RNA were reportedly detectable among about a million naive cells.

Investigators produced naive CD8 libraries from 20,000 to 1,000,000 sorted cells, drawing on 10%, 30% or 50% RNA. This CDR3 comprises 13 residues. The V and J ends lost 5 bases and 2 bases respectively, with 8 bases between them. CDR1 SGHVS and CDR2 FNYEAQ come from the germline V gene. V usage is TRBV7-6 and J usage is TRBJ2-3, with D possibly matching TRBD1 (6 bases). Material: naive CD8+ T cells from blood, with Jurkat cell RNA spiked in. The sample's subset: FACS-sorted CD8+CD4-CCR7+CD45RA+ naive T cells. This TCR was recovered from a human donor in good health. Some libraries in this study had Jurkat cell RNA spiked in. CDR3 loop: CASSGQLTDTQYF. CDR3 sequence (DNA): TGTGCCAGCAGCGGACAGCTCACAGATACGCAGTATTTT. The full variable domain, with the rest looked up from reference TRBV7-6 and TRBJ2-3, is GAGVSQSPRYKVTKRGQDVALRCDPISGHVSLYWYRQALGQGPEFLTYFNYEAQQDKSGLPNDRFSAERPEGSISTLTIQRTEQRDSAMYRCASSGQLTDTQYFGPGTRLTVL.